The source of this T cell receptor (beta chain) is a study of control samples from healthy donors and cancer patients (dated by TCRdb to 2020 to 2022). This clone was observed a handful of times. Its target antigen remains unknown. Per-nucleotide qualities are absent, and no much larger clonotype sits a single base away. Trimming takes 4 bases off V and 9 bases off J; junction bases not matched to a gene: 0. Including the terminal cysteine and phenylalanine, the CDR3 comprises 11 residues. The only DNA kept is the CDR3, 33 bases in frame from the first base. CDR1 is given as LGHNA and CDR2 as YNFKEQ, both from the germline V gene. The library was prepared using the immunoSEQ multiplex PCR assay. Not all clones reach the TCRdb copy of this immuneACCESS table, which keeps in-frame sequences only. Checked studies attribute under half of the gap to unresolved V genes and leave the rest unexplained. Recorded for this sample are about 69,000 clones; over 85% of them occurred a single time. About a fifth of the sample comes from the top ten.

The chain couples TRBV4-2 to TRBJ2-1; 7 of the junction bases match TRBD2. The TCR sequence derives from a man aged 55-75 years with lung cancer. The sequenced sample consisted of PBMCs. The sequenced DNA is TGTGCCAGCAGCCGGGGGGGTGAGCAGTTCTTC. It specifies CASSRGGEQFF.